This is a list of T cell receptor beta chains from one sample in a study of HIV-infected patients and healthy controls. MiXCR, run by TCRdb on the 5' RACE reads, gives a single entry per CDR3 protein. The data contain 20,000 to 30,000 distinct CDR3 sequences, 8.5% to 9% of them singletons. Sample: blood. The source is an adult in good health. CDR3s include the opening cysteine and the closing phenylalanine or tryptophan. Fields, in order: D gene, clone size, V gene, J gene, CDR3 protein, CDR3 DNA. The D gene is left open where the match is weak. Where a row states a size, it is once, few, many or the class of an expanded clone; other rows omit it.

>NA|NA|TRBV19|TRBJ1-1
CASRTTGNTEAFF
TGTGCCAGTAGAACGACAGGGAACACTGAAGCTTTCTTT
>TRBD1|many|TRBV24-1|TRBJ2-1
CATSVGGEKNEQFF
TGTGCCACCAGTGTAGGGGGCGAGAAGAATGAGCAGTTCTTC
>NA|few|TRBV5-1|TRBJ1-1
CASSLGEVGSAFF
TGCGCCAGCAGCTTGGGTGAGGTCGGATCAGCTTTCTTT
>NA|many|TRBV12-3/TRBV12-4|TRBJ2-3
CASSRDLSTDTQYF
TGTGCCAGCAGTCGGGACCTTAGCACAGATACGCAGTATTTT
>NA|many|TRBV24-1|TRBJ2-3
CATSDPRDADTQYF
TGTGCCACCAGTGATCCGAGGGACGCAGATACGCAGTATTTT
>TRBD2|many|TRBV7-7|TRBJ2-5
CASSLMAGGRETQYF
TGTGCCAGCAGCTTAATGGCGGGGGGGCGAGAGACCCAGTACTTC
>NA|many|TRBV6-5|TRBJ1-1
CASRNQGWTEAFF
TGTGCCAGCAGAAACCAGGGTTGGACTGAAGCTTTCTTT
>NA|many|TRBV27|TRBJ2-7
CASSLRGYEQYF
TGTGCCAGCAGTTTAAGGGGGTACGAGCAGTACTTC
>NA|medium-sized|TRBV20-1|TRBJ1-2
CSGRGGENYGYTF
TGCAGTGGGAGAGGGGGAGAAAACTATGGCTACACCTTC
>TRBD1|NA|TRBV10-3|TRBJ2-7
CAISMGTGSPYEQYF
TGTGCCATCAGTATGGGGACAGGGTCCCCCTACGAGCAGTACTTC
>NA|few|TRBV3-1|TRBJ2-5
CASSQVGSRETQYF
TGTGCCAGCAGCCAAGTCGGTAGCAGAGAGACCCAGTACTTC
>TRBD1|many|TRBV13|TRBJ2-2
CASSPDRGVNTGELFF
TGTGCCAGCAGCCCCGACAGGGGCGTAAACACCGGGGAGCTGTTTTTT
>TRBD1|many|TRBV29-1|TRBJ2-1
CSVDPGRQGAYNEQFF
TGCAGCGTTGACCCTGGGAGGCAGGGGGCTTACAATGAGCAGTTCTTC
>TRBD2|many|TRBV4-3|TRBJ2-5
CASSQDGLRGVYQETQYF
TGCGCCAGCAGCCAAGATGGCCTGCGGGGGGTGTACCAAGAGACCCAGTACTTC
>NA|many|TRBV20-1|TRBJ1-4
CSARPRFAEGEKLFF
TGCAGTGCTAGACCCCGTTTCGCAGAAGGGGAAAAACTGTTTTTT
>NA|many|TRBV7-9|TRBJ2-3
CASSSTQGTDTQYF
TGTGCCAGCAGCTCTACGCAGGGGACAGATACGCAGTATTTT
>NA|many|TRBV4-1|TRBJ2-1
CASSHPSYNEQFF
TGCGCCAGCAGCCATCCCTCCTACAATGAGCAGTTCTTC
>NA|many|TRBV20-1|TRBJ2-5
CSAEATSNLETQYF
TGCAGTGCCGAGGCGACTAGTAATCTTGAGACCCAGTACTTC
>TRBD2|medium-sized|TRBV6-6|TRBJ2-5
CASSYGGGFQETQYF
TGTGCCAGCAGTTACGGCGGGGGATTCCAAGAGACCCAGTACTTC
>TRBD1|many|TRBV2|TRBJ1-1
CASSERQGNTEAFF
TGTGCCAGCAGTGAGAGACAGGGGAACACTGAAGCTTTCTTT